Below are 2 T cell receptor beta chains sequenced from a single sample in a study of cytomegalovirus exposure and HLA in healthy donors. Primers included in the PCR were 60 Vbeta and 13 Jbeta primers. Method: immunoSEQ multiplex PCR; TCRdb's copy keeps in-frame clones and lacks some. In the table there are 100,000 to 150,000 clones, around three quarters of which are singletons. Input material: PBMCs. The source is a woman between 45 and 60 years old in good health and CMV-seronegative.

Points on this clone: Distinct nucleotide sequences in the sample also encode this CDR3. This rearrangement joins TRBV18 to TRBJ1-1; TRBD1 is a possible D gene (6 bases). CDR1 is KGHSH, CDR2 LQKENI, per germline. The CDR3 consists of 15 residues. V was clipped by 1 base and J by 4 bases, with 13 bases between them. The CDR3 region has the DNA TGTGCCAGCTCACCACAGGGGGTCGTGGGCACTGAAGCTTTCTTT. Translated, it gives CASSPQGVVGTEAFF.

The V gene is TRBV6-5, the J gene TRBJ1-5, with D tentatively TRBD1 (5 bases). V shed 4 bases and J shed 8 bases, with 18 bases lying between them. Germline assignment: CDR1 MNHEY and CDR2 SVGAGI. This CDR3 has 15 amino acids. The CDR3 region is CASSSAGPRWEPQHF. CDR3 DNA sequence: TGTGCCAGCAGTTCGGCGGGACCCAGGTGGGAGCCCCAGCATTTT.